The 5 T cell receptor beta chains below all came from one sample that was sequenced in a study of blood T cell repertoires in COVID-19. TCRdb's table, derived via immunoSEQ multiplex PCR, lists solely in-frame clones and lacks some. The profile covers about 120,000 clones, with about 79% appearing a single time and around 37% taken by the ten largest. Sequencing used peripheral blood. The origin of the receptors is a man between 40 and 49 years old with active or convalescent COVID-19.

In nucleotides, the CDR3 is TGTGCCAGCAGGGGCCCGGGACAGGGAGGCTATGGCTACACCTTC. Translation: CASRGPGQGGYGYTF. This chain joins TRBV2 and TRBJ1-2; 9 nucleotides agree with TRBD1. Germline lookup yields CDR1 SNHLY and CDR2 FYNNEI. J was trimmed by 4 bases and V by 6 bases; bases with no gene match: 9. The CDR3 totals 15 residues. Looking up the rest from reference TRBV2 and TRBJ1-2 gives the full variable domain: EPEVTQTPSHQVTQMGQEVILRCVPISNHLYFYWYRQILGQKVEFLVSFYNNEISEKSEIFDDQFSVERPDGSNFTLKIRSTKLEDSAMYFCASRGPGQGGYGYTFGSGTRLTVV.

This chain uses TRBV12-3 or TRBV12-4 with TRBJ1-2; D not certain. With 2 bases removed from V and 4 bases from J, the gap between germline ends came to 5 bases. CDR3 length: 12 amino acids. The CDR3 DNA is TGTGCCAGCAGTTTATCCCTCTATGGCTACACCTTC. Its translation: CASSLSLYGYTF.

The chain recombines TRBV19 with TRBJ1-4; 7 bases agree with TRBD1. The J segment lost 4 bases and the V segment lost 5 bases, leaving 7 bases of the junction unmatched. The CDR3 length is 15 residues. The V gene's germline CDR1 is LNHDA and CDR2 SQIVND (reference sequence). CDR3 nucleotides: TGTGCCAGTAGTCGTCCCGGGACAGATAATGAAAAACTGTTTTTT. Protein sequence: CASSRPGTDNEKLFF.

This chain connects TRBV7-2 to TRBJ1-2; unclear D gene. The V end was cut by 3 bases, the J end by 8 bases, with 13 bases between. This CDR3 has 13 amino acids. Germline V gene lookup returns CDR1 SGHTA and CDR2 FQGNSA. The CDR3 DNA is TGTGCCAGCAGCTTGCAACAACTATCCGGCTACACCTTC. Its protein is CASSLQQLSGYTF. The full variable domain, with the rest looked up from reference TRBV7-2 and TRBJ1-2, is GAGVSQSPSNKVTEKGKDVELRCDPISGHTALYWYRQSLGQGLEFLIYFQGNSAPDKSGLPSDRFSAERTGGSVSTLTIQRTQQEDSAVYLCASSLQQLSGYTFGSGTRLTVV.

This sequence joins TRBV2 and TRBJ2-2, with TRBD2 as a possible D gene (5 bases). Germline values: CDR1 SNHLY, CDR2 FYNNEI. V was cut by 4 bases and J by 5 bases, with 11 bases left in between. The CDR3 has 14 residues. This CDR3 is CASSGRRTTGELFF. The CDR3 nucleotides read TGTGCCAGCAGTGGACGGCGGACTACCGGGGAGCTGTTTTTT.